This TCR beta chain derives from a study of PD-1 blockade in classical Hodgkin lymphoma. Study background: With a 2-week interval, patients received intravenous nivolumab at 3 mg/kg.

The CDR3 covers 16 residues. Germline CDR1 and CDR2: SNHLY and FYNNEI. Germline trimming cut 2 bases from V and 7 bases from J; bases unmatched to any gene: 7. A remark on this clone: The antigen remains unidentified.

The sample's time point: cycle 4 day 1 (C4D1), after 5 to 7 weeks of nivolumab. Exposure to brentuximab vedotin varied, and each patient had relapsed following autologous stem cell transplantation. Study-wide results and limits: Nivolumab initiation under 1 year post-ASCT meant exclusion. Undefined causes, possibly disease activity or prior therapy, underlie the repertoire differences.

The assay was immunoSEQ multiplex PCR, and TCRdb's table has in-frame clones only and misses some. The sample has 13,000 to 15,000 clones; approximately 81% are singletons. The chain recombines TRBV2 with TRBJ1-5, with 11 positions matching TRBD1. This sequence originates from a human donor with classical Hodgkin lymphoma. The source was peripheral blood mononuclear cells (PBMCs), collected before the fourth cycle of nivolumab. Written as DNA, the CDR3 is TGTGCCAGCAGTGAAAACGGACAGGGGGCTGGGCAGCCCCAGCATTTT. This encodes CASSENGQGAGQPQHF.